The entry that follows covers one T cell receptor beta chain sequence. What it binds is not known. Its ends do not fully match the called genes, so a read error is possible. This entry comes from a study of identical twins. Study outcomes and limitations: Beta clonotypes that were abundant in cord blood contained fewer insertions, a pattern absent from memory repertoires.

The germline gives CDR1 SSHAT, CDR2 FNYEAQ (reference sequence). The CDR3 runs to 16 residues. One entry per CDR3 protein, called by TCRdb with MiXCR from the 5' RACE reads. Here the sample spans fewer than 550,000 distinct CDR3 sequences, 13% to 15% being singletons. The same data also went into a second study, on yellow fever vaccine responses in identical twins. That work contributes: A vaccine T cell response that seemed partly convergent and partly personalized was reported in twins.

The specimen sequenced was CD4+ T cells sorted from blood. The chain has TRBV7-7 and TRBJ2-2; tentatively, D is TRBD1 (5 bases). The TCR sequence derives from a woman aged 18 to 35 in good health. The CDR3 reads CASSLGAAPNTGELFF. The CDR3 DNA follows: TGTGCTAGCAGCTTAGGGGCTGCCCCGAACACCGGGGAGCTGTTTTTT.